This TCR beta chain was captured in a study of blood T cell repertoires in COVID-19. The CDR3 totals 14 residues. Germline CDR1 and CDR2: MNHEY and SMNVEV (reference sequence). V lost 2 bases and J lost 2; bases outside the gene matches: 2. Method: immunoSEQ multiplex PCR; TCRdb's copy keeps in-frame clones and lacks some. This sample has 60,000 to 85,000 clones, with approximately 84% found just once. The rearrangement uses TRBV27 and TRBJ2-5; 7 nucleotides align to TRBD1. The receptor comes from a man aged 55 to 69 with COVID-19, enrolled during active disease. The sample consisted of peripheral blood. In nucleotides, the CDR3 is TGTGCCAGCAGTTTACTGGGACAGCAAGAGACCCAGTACTTC. Translation gives CASSLLGQQETQYF.